This record covers a single T cell receptor (beta chain). Libraries were prepared by immunoSEQ multiplex PCR; TCRdb keeps only in-frame clonotypes and omits some of them. The sample has under 85,000 clones; roughly 93% are singletons. This entry comes from a study of technical replicates of blood from a handful of donors. Trimming took 5 bases from V and 6 from J; bases not matched to a gene: 6. Looked up from germline, CDR1 is SEHNR and CDR2 is FQNEAQ (reference sequence). This CDR3 is built from 14 residues. This TCR derives from a human donor in good health. The genes are TRBV7-9 and TRBJ2-1, with 8 bases fitting TRBD2. The sample was T cells isolated from PBMCs. The CDR3 sequence: CASSSGSARNEQFF. CDR3 sequence (DNA): TGTGCCAGCAGCAGCGGGAGTGCACGCAATGAGCAGTTCTTC. Full variable domain (rest looked up from reference TRBV7-9 and TRBJ2-1): DTGVSQNPRHKITKRGQNVTFRCDPISEHNRLYWYRQTLGQGPEFLTYFQNEAQLEKSRLLSDRFSAERPKGSFSTLEIQRTEQGDSAMYLCASSSGSARNEQFFGPGTRLTVL.